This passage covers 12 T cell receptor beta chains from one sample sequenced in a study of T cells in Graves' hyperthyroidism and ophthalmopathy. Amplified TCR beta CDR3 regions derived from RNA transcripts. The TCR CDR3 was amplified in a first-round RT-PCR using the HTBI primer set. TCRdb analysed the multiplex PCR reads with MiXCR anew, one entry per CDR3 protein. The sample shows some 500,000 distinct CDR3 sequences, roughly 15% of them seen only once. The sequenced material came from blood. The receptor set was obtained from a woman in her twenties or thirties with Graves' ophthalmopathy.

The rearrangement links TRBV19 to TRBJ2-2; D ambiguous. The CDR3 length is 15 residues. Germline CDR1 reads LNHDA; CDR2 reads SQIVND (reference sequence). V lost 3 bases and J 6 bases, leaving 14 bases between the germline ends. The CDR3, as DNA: TGTGCCAGTAGTATGTACGAACGTGGGCCCGGGGAGCTGTTTTTT. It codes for CASSMYERGPGELFF.

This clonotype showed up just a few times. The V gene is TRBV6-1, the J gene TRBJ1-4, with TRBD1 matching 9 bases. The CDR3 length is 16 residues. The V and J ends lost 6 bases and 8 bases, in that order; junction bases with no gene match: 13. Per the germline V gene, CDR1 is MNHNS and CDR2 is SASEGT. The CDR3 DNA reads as TGTGCCAGCAGCCTAGACACCGGGACAGGGTGGGAAAAACTGTTTTTT. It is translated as CASSLDTGTGWEKLFF.

This CDR3 is CSATGTDNYEQYF. The DNA of the CDR3 is TGCAGCGCTACCGGGACAGACAACTACGAGCAGTACTTC. This chain links TRBV29-1 with TRBJ2-7, with TRBD1 matching over 7 bases. V lost 7 bases to trimming and J lost 3 bases; unmatched junction nucleotides: 9. The CDR3 has 13 amino acids. Germline V lookup: CDR1 SQVTM, CDR2 ANQGSEA.

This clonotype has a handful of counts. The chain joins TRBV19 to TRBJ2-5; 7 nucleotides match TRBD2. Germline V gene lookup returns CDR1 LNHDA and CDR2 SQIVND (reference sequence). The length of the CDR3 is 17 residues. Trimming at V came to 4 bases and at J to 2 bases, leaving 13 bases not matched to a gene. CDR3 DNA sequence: TGTGCCAGTAGTACAAACCCGAGAGGGAGGGGTCAAGAGACCCAGTACTTC. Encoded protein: CASSTNPRGRGQETQYF.

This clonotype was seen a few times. CDR3 bases: TGTGCCAGTAGCAGATTTGTGGGCCAGGGAAGCACTGAAGCTTTCTTT. Translating gives CASSRFVGQGSTEAFF. The rearrangement joins TRBV19 to TRBJ1-1; possibly TRBD1 for D (5 bases). The CDR3 is 16 amino acids. Trimming removed 6 bases at V and 4 bases at J, with 21 bases between. CDR1 is LNHDA and CDR2 is SQIVND in the germline V gene (reference sequence).

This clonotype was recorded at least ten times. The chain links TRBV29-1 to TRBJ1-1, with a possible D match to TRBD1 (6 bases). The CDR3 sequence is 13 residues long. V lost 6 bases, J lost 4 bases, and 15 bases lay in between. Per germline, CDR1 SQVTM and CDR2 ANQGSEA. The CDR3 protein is CSVVLGQTTEAFF. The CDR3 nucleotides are TGCAGCGTGGTACTTGGACAGACCACTGAAGCTTTCTTT.

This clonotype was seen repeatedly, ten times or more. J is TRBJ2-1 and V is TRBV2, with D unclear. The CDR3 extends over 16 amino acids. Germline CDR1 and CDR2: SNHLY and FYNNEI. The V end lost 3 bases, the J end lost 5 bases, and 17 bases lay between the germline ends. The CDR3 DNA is TGTGCCAGCAGTGACCTGTGGATTCAGGCCCACAATGAGCAGTTCTTC. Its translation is CASSDLWIQAHNEQFF.

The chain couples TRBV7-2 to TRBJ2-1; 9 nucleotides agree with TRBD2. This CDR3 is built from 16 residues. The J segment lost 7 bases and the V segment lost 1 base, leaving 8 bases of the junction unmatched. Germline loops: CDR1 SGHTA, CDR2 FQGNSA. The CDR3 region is CASSLGSSGANNEQFF. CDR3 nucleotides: TGTGCCAGCAGCTTAGGGTCTAGCGGGGCCAATAATGAGCAGTTCTTC.

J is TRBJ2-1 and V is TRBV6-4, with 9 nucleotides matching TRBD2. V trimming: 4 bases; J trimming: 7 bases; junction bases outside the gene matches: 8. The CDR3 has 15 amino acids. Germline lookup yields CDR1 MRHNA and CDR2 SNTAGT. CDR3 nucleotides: TGTGCCAGCAGTGTTGTAGCGGGAGATTGGAATGAGCAGTTCTTC. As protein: CASSVVAGDWNEQFF.

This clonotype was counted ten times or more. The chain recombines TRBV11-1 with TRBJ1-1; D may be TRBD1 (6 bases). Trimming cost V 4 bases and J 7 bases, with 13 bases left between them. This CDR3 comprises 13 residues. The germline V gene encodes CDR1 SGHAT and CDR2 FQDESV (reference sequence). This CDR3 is CASSSAGQIEAFF. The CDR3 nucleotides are TGTGCCAGCAGCTCCGCCGGACAGATTGAAGCTTTCTTT. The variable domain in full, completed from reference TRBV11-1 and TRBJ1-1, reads EAEVAQSPRYKITEKSQAVAFWCDPISGHATLYWYRQILGQGPELLVQFQDESVVDDSQLPKDRFSAERLKGVDSTLKIQPAELGDSAMYLCASSSAGQIEAFFGQGTRLTVV.

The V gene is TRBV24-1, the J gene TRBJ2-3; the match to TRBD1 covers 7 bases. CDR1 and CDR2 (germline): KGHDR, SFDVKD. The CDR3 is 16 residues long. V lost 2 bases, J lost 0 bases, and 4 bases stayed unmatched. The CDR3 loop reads CATSDSRGQSTDTQYF. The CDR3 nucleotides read TGTGCCACCAGTGATTCGAGGGGACAGAGCACAGATACGCAGTATTTT.

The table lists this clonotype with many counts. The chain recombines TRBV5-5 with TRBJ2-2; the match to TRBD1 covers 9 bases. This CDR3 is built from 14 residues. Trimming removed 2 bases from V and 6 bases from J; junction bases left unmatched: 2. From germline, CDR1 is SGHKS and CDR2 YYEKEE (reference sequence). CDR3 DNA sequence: TGTGCCAGCAGCTTAGGGACAGGGTCCGGGGAGCTGTTTTTT. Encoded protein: CASSLGTGSGELFF.